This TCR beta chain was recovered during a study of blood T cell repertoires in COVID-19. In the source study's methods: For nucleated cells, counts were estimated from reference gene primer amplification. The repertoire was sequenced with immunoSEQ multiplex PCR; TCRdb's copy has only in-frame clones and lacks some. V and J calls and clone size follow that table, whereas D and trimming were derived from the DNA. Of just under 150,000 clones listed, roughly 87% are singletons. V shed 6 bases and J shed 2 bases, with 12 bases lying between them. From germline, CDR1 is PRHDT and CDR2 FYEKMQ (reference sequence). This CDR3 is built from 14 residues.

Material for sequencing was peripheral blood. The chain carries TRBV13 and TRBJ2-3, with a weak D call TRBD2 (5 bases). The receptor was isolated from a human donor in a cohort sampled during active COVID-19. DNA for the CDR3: TGTGCCAGCAGTTCAGGACTTAACACAGATACGCAGTATTTT. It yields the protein CASSSGLNTDTQYF.